This T cell receptor beta chain was sequenced during a study of cytomegalovirus exposure and HLA in healthy donors. As for the study in general: Some 85 million unique TCRs, all from HLA-typed donors, were included in an early release of the data.

Germline assignment: CDR1 SEHNR and CDR2 FQNEAQ (reference sequence). The CDR3 sequence is 16 residues long. V lost 2 bases and J lost 4, with 14 bases in between. Study-wide results and limits: The availability of immune exposure information extended only to CMV serostatus.

As regards this clone: The antigen is undetermined.

A multiplex PCR was run with 60 Vbeta primers and 13 Jbeta primers. Only in-frame clones appear in the TCRdb table, and some are missing; sequencing was by immunoSEQ multiplex PCR. The sample yields fewer than 150,000 clones, of which the top ten take up roughly 3%. Healthy bone marrow donors formed the donor group. Sequences were obtained from PBMCs. The rearrangement uses TRBV7-9 and TRBJ1-4; D call uncertain. This clonotype was obtained from a man aged 35 to 55 in good health and CMV-seronegative. The CDR3 region is CASSLSFVRGNEKLFF. CDR3 in DNA: TGTGCCAGCAGCTTATCCTTTGTCCGGGGTAATGAAAAACTGTTTTTT. Complete variable domain (other parts from reference TRBV7-9 and TRBJ1-4): DTGVSQNPRHKITKRGQNVTFRCDPISEHNRLYWYRQTLGQGPEFLTYFQNEAQLEKSRLLSDRFSAERPKGSFSTLEIQRTEQGDSAMYLCASSLSFVRGNEKLFFGSGTQLSVL.